This T cell receptor (beta chain) was recorded in a study of control samples from healthy donors and cancer patients. This CDR3 comprises 15 residues. Per the germline V gene, CDR1 is MDHEN and CDR2 is SYDVKM. Trimming cost V 6 bases and J 6 bases; bases outside gene matches: 7. TCRdb's copy holds only in-frame clones and misses some; the assay was immunoSEQ multiplex PCR. In the table there are 400,000 to 450,000 clones, about 93% of which are singletons. The rearrangement uses TRBV28 and TRBJ1-5, with TRBD1 matching over 11 bases. Sequences were obtained from PBMCs. This sequence originates from a man in his forties with head and neck cancer. The CDR3 region is CASRSGTGGIQPQHF. In DNA form, the CDR3 reads TGTGCCAGCAGATCAGGGACAGGGGGGATTCAGCCCCAGCATTTT.